The rows below give T cell receptor beta chains drawn from one sample of a study of quantifying T cell responses using KT2 cells. TCRdb re-called the UMI-ligation and nested PCR reads with MiXCR, one entry per CDR3 protein. The sample holds about 33,000 distinct CDR3 sequences; 9% to 12% are singletons and the top ten take roughly 10%. Source material: PBMCs spiked with cells of the T cell clone KT2. The source of these receptors is a human donor. Each CDR3 is given with its conserved first and last residue. D genes are given only for firm matches. Expanded clones get a size class; other rows say once, few or many, or leave the size out.

DNA: TGTGCCAGCAGTTATTTGCGGGGACAAGATACGCAGTATTTT
CDR3: CASSYLRGQDTQYF
D: -
size: many
V: TRBV6-6
J: TRBJ2-3

DNA: TGTGCCAGCAGCGAGGACAGCGACAATGAAAAACTGTTTTTT
CDR3: CASSEDSDNEKLFF
D: -
size: few
V: TRBV2
J: TRBJ1-4

DNA: TGTGCCACCAGTTCCCTGACAGGTCGTTTCACAGATACGCAGTATTTT
CDR3: CATSSLTGRFTDTQYF
D: -
size: -
V: TRBV24-1
J: TRBJ2-3

DNA: TGTGCCAGCAGTTACTGGACAGGGGGTAGCAATCAGCCCCAGCATTTT
CDR3: CASSYWTGGSNQPQHF
D: TRBD1
size: few
V: TRBV6-2/TRBV6-3
J: TRBJ1-5

DNA: TGTGCCAGCAGTCGCGGGACTAGCGGGTACACCGGGGAGCTGTTTTTT
CDR3: CASSRGTSGYTGELFF
D: TRBD2
size: -
V: TRBV12-3/TRBV12-4
J: TRBJ2-2

DNA: TGTGCCAGCAGCGTACACAGGGATGAGCAGTTCTTC
CDR3: CASSVHRDEQFF
D: -
size: few
V: TRBV9
J: TRBJ2-1

DNA: TGTGCCAGCAGCCTGGGTGGGGAAAGGTACTTC
CDR3: CASSLGGERYF
D: -
size: many
V: TRBV11-1
J: TRBJ2-7

DNA: TGCAGTGTCCCTCCCCCTCCACCGGGACTAGCGGGATACGAGCAGTACTTC
CDR3: CSVPPPPPGLAGYEQYF
D: TRBD2
size: -
V: TRBV20-1
J: TRBJ2-7

DNA: TGCAGTGCTAGTCGACCTACCGCCTTTAAAGAGACCCAGTACTTC
CDR3: CSASRPTAFKETQYF
D: -
size: many
V: TRBV20-1
J: TRBJ2-5

DNA: TGCAGTGCTAGGCCACAGGTCCCTAACTATGGCTACACCTTC
CDR3: CSARPQVPNYGYTF
D: -
size: many
V: TRBV20-1
J: TRBJ1-2

DNA: TGTGCCAGCAGCCAAGATGTGACTAGCGGGAGTAACGAGCAGTACTTC
CDR3: CASSQDVTSGSNEQYF
D: TRBD2
size: few
V: TRBV4-2
J: TRBJ2-7

DNA: TGTGCCACCAGTGAAAATGGACAGAACTATGGCTACACCTTC
CDR3: CATSENGQNYGYTF
D: -
size: many
V: TRBV24-1
J: TRBJ1-2

DNA: TGTGCCAGCACCAGGGACTCCTCCATCACCGGGGAGCTGTTTTTT
CDR3: CASTRDSSITGELFF
D: -
size: few
V: TRBV9
J: TRBJ2-2

DNA: TGCAGTGTGCGCCCGGCGGACTACGAGCAGTACTTC
CDR3: CSVRPADYEQYF
D: -
size: many
V: TRBV20-1
J: TRBJ2-7

DNA: TGTGCCAGCACCCCGACAGGGTGGCAAGAGACCCAGTACTTC
CDR3: CASTPTGWQETQYF
D: TRBD1
size: many
V: TRBV11-2
J: TRBJ2-5

DNA: TGTGCCAGCAGTTATCATAGGGGAACTGAAGCTTTCTTT
CDR3: CASSYHRGTEAFF
D: -
size: -
V: TRBV28
J: TRBJ1-1

DNA: TGTGCCAGCAGCTTAGCTGGTCGAGGCTCTGGAAACACCATATATTTT
CDR3: CASSLAGRGSGNTIYF
D: -
size: -
V: TRBV7-2
J: TRBJ1-3

DNA: TGTGCCAGCAGCCAAGAAGAGACCCAGTACTTC
CDR3: CASSQEETQYF
D: -
size: many
V: TRBV4-2
J: TRBJ2-5

DNA: TGTGCCATCAGTGACGTGGGTACCGGGGAGCTGTTTTTT
CDR3: CAISDVGTGELFF
D: -
size: -
V: TRBV10-3
J: TRBJ2-2

DNA: TGCGCCAGCAGTCCCGCAACAGGGCCCGGGGAGCAGTTCTTC
CDR3: CASSPATGPGEQFF
D: -
size: many
V: TRBV5-1
J: TRBJ2-1

DNA: TGTGCCAGCAGTGCCGAGACAGTGTTCTATGGCTACACCTTC
CDR3: CASSAETVFYGYTF
D: -
size: medium-sized
V: TRBV2
J: TRBJ1-2

DNA: TGTGCCAGCAGTTCATCTAACAATGAGCAGTTCTTC
CDR3: CASSSSNNEQFF
D: -
size: once
V: TRBV12-3/TRBV12-4
J: TRBJ2-1